This T cell receptor (beta chain) was identified during a study of beta chain features in type 1 diabetes. V was trimmed by 0 bases and J by 7 bases, leaving 10 bases between them. This CDR3 region has 14 residues. The germline V gene has CDR1 MNHEY and CDR2 SVGAGI. As for this clone: What it recognizes is unknown.

Study-wide findings and caveats: Shorter templates might be favored by PCR, equally in patients and controls.

Expressed TCRB transcripts were sequenced because the isolated RNA had all been reverse transcribed beforehand. TCRdb's copy holds only in-frame clones and misses some; the assay was immunoSEQ multiplex PCR. The sample consists of 860,000 or so clones, 15% to 20% of them appearing once. The sequenced sample consisted of naive CD4+ T cells from blood. This chain joins TRBV6-5 and TRBJ2-1; possibly TRBD2 for D (6 bases). The sequence came from a woman under 30 in good health. The CDR3 coding sequence is TGTGCCAGCAGTTACTCTTTTGGGAGGAATGAGCAGTTCTTC. Protein product: CASSYSFGRNEQFF.